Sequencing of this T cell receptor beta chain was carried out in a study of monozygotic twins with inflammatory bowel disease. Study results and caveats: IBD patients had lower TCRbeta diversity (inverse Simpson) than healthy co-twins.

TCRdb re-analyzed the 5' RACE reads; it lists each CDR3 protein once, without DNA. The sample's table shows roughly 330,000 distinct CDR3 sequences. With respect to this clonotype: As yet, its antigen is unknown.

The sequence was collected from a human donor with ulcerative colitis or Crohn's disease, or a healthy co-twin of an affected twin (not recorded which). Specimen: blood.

The CDR3 reads CASSDSLAGGGETQYF. The gene calls are TRBV2 and TRBJ2-5; without DNA, the TCRdb call of TRBD2 cannot be checked. This CDR3 is built from 16 residues. Germline assignment: CDR1 SNHLY and CDR2 FYNNEI. Drawing the rest from reference TRBV2 and TRBJ2-5, the complete variable domain is EPEVTQTPSHQVTQMGQEVILRCVPISNHLYFYWYRQILGQKVEFLVSFYNNEISEKSEIFDDQFSVERPDGSNFTLKIRSTKLEDSAMYFCASSDSLAGGGETQYFGPGTRLLVL.